What follows are 18 T cell receptor beta chains derived from one specimen sequenced in a study of T cell changes during pregnancy in multiple sclerosis. Produced via immunoSEQ multiplex PCR; TCRdb's table is partial and in-frame only. The table has 35,000 to 50,000 clones, roughly 92% seen once; the top ten hold roughly 0.61%. The material was CD4+ T cells from peripheral blood mononuclear cells, obtained in the first trimester of pregnancy. The receptors shown here come from a female donor with multiple sclerosis, enrolled in a pregnancy study.

The V gene is TRBV6-5, the J gene TRBJ2-5; D call uncertain. The length of the CDR3 is 14 residues. Germline V gene data show CDR1 as MNHEY and CDR2 as SVGAGI. Trimming removed 6 bases from V and 4 bases from J, with 15 bases in between. CDR3 region: CASSRSTVTETQYF. For the CDR3, the DNA is TGTGCCAGCAGCCGCTCTACGGTAACAGAGACCCAGTACTTC.

This clone showed up just a few times. J is TRBJ1-1 and V is TRBV30; perhaps TRBD1 as D (6 bases). CDR3 size: 11 residues. Per germline, CDR1 GTSNPN and CDR2 SVGIG (reference sequence). V lost 3 bases and J lost 11, with 13 bases in between. CDR3 amino acids: CAWRERTGAFF. In DNA form, the CDR3 reads TGTGCCTGGAGAGAGCGAACAGGGGCTTTCTTT.

The genes are TRBV7-7 and TRBJ2-2; 7 positions match TRBD1. CDR1 is SSHAT and CDR2 is FNYEAQ in the germline V gene (reference sequence). The CDR3 runs 14 residues. DNA for the CDR3: TGTGCGGCCCAACAGGGGACGAACACCGGGGAGCTGTTTTTT. Amino acids: CAAQQGTNTGELFF.

The chain has TRBV27 and TRBJ1-1; TRBD1 matches at 11 bases. Germline V gene lookup returns CDR1 MNHEY and CDR2 SMNVEV (reference sequence). The J segment lost 5 bases and the V segment lost 3 bases, leaving 5 bases of the junction unmatched. This CDR3 contains 15 residues. The CDR3 coding sequence is TGTGCCAGCAGTTTGGGACAGGGGGTTCGGACTGAAGCTTTCTTT. This translates into CASSLGQGVRTEAFF.

The chain uses TRBV6-5 and TRBJ2-3; 8 positions match TRBD1. This CDR3 spans 13 amino acids. Germline V lookup: CDR1 MNHEY, CDR2 SVGAGI. J was trimmed by 1 base and V by 8 bases; bases with no gene match: 2. The CDR3 protein is CASRGQGTDTQYF. CDR3 nucleotide sequence: TGTGCCAGCCGGGGACAGGGCACAGATACGCAGTATTTT.

V and J are TRBV6-5 and TRBJ1-2; TRBD1 matches at 9 bases. The CDR3 is made up of 11 amino acids. Germline trimming cut 6 bases from V and 7 bases from J; bases unmatched to any gene: 0. Germline lookup yields CDR1 MNHEY and CDR2 SVGAGI. The CDR3 bases are TGTGCCAGCAGGACAGGGGGTGGCTACACCTTC. Its protein is CASRTGGGYTF.

This chain's CDR3 is CASSSTGSGNTIYF. The CDR3 DNA follows: TGTGCCAGCAGCTCTACAGGGTCCGGAAACACCATATATTTT. The V call is TRBV7-3, the J call TRBJ1-3, with D maybe TRBD1 (6 bases). Germline lookup yields CDR1 SGHTA and CDR2 FQGTGA. This CDR3 spans 14 amino acids. V lost 4 bases and J lost 4, with 11 bases in between.

This chain joins TRBV2 and TRBJ1-5, with D perhaps TRBD1 (6 bases). There are 15 residues in the CDR3. Per the germline V gene, CDR1 is SNHLY and CDR2 is FYNNEI. V was clipped by 6 bases and J by 1 base, with 13 bases between them. The CDR3 nucleotides read TGTGCCAGCAGAGAGAACAGGGCCAGCAATCAGCCCCAGCATTTT. Translation gives CASRENRASNQPQHF.

The chain has TRBV9 and TRBJ1-2; 7 bases agree with TRBD1. In germline, CDR1 is SGDLS, CDR2 YYNGEE. V shed 3 bases, J shed 7 bases, and the junction held 9 bases outside the gene matches. The length of the CDR3 is 14 residues. The CDR3 here is CASSAHTGVSGYTF. In DNA, the CDR3 is TGTGCCAGCAGCGCTCATACAGGGGTTTCTGGCTACACCTTC.

This clone appeared once. The chain employs TRBV5-6 and TRBJ1-2; D might be TRBD1 (6 bases). V lost 1 base, J lost 8 bases, and 18 bases lay in between. The CDR3 covers 15 residues. Germline V gives CDR1 SGHDT, CDR2 YYEEEE. DNA for the CDR3: TGTGCCAGCAGCTTGAAGGACAGACCTTCGGGAGGCTACACCTTC. Protein: CASSLKDRPSGGYTF.

This chain uses TRBV19 with TRBJ2-5, with TRBD1 as a possible D gene (5 bases). Germline V gene sequence: CDR1 LNHDA, CDR2 SQIVND (reference sequence). Trimming stripped 5 bases from V and 2 bases from J, with 9 bases between. This CDR3 comprises 13 residues. CDR3 in amino acids: CASSAQVQETQYF. CDR3 coding DNA: TGTGCCAGTAGTGCACAGGTACAAGAGACCCAGTACTTC.

Comments on this clone: This CDR3 is also generated by other DNA sequences in the sample. The chain is built from TRBV19 and TRBJ2-1; 10 nucleotides agree with TRBD2. This CDR3 contains 13 residues. V shed 6 bases, J shed 6 bases, and the junction held 2 bases outside the gene matches. Germline loops: CDR1 LNHDA, CDR2 SQIVND (reference sequence). The CDR3 sequence is CASRLAGVNEQFF. Here the CDR3 DNA reads TGTGCCAGTAGGCTAGCGGGAGTCAATGAGCAGTTCTTC. Combining the CDR3 with reference TRBV19 and TRBJ2-1 gives the whole variable domain DGGITQSPKYLFRKEGQNVTLSCEQNLNHDAMYWYRQDPGQGLRLIYYSQIVNDFQKGDIAEGYSVSREKKESFPLTVTSAQKNPTAFYLCASRLAGVNEQFFGPGTRLTVL.

The rearrangement uses TRBV14 and TRBJ2-3, with 13 bases lining up with TRBD2. The CDR3 has 16 amino acids. Trimming cost V 4 bases and J 4 bases; bases outside gene matches: 5. The V gene's germline CDR1 is SGHDN and CDR2 FVKESK. The CDR3 protein is CASSPIGLAGADTQYF. For the CDR3, the DNA is TGTGCCAGCAGCCCTATAGGACTAGCGGGAGCAGATACGCAGTATTTT.

This sequence joins TRBV5-4 and TRBJ2-6, with D perhaps matching TRBD1 (5 bases). This CDR3 spans 14 amino acids. Germline CDR1 reads SGHNT; CDR2 reads YYREEE (reference sequence). V was pared by 3 bases and J by 12 bases, with 16 bases between. The chain's CDR3 is CASSSKTEVGVLTF. The CDR3 DNA reads TGTGCCAGCAGCTCCAAGACAGAGGTAGGCGTCCTGACTTTC.

This chain connects TRBV5-1 to TRBJ2-1; no clear D gene. With 0 bases removed from V and 6 bases from J, the gap between germline ends came to 7 bases. CDR3 length: 13 residues. CDR1 is SGHRS and CDR2 is YFSETQ in the germline V gene. The CDR3 DNA follows: TGCGCCAGCAGCTTGGGGGCACCCAATGAGCAGTTCTTC. It translates to CASSLGAPNEQFF. Together with reference TRBV5-1 and TRBJ2-1, the CDR3 gives the full variable domain: KAGVTQTPRYLIKTRGQQVTLSCSPISGHRSVSWYQQTPGQGLQFLFEYFSETQRNKGNFPGRFSGRQFSNSRSEMNVSTLELGDSALYLCASSLGAPNEQFFGPGTRLTVL.

The V call is TRBV11-3, the J call TRBJ2-1; D is perhaps TRBD2 (5 bases). V was pared by 2 bases and J by 5 bases, with 10 bases between. The CDR3 sequence is 14 residues long. CDR1 and CDR2 (germline): SGHNT, YENEEA. CDR3 amino acids: CASSLKRGNNEQFF. The CDR3 region has the DNA TGTGCCAGCAGCTTAAAACGAGGGAACAATGAGCAGTTCTTC.

The V gene is TRBV5-6, the J gene TRBJ2-1, with no clear D. With 0 bases removed from V and 3 bases from J, the gap between germline ends came to 7 bases. Germline CDR1 SGHDT, CDR2 YYEEEE. The CDR3 has 14 residues. The CDR3 region has the DNA TGTGCCAGCAGCTTGGACAACCACTACAATGAGCAGTTCTTC. Residues: CASSLDNHYNEQFF.

CDR3 amino acids: CASSVAPDTEAFF. DNA of the CDR3: TGTGCCAGCAGCGTAGCCCCGGACACTGAAGCTTTCTTT. This chain links TRBV9 with TRBJ1-1; D is ambiguous. This CDR3 has 13 amino acids. Between the trimmed V and J ends, which lost 0 bases and 3 bases, there was a span of 6 bases. Germline V lookup: CDR1 SGDLS, CDR2 YYNGEE.